A selection of T cell receptor beta chains follows, all from one sample in a study of cytomegalovirus exposure and HLA in healthy donors. Measured with immunoSEQ multiplex PCR; TCRdb has only the in-frame clones, and not every one. The sample yields about 160,000 clones, just over 70% seen once. The sample comprised PBMCs. These receptors were obtained from a man younger than 35 in good health and CMV-seropositive. Both conserved end residues are part of each CDR3. Fields, in order: J gene, clone size, V gene, D gene, CDR3 DNA, CDR3 protein. D genes are given only for firm matches. Size values are once, few and many counts, or a class for expanded clones, and some rows have none.

TRBJ2-5	-	TRBV10-2	TRBD1	TGCGCCAGCACCCCTATGACAGGGGGGTCGGAGACCCAGTACTTC	CASTPMTGGSETQYF
TRBJ2-2	few	TRBV4-1	TRBD2	TGCGCCAGCAGCGCCTCGGGGCTAGCGGGAGTGACCGGGGAGCTGTTTTTT	CASSASGLAGVTGELFF
TRBJ1-4	-	TRBV13	TRBD1	TGTGCCAGCAGCTTGGGGACAGGGGCCGCTTTTAATGAAAAACTGTTTTTT	CASSLGTGAAFNEKLFF
TRBJ2-5	-	TRBV5-4	-	TGTGCCAGCAGCTTGGAGTATGGCAGGAGGGAGACCCAGTACTTC	CASSLEYGRRETQYF
TRBJ2-5	few	TRBV4-1	TRBD2	TGCGCCAGCAGCGCCAGCGGGGGGGCTTTGCAGACCCAGTACTTC	CASSASGGALQTQYF
TRBJ1-5	-	TRBV6-1	-	TGTGCCACCAGTCGGACTCGATCGGGGCAGCCCCAGCATTTT	CATSRTRSGQPQHF
TRBJ1-1	-	TRBV6-6	-	TGTGCCAGCAGTTACTCGCAGATGAACACTGAAGCTTTCTTT	CASSYSQMNTEAFF
TRBJ1-5	few	TRBV6-1	TRBD1	TGTGCCAGCAGTGAAGGGACAGGCGGTCAGCCCCAGCATTTT	CASSEGTGGQPQHF
TRBJ1-2	-	TRBV5-1	-	TGCGCCAGCAGCTTTCGATCGACAGCCACCCCCGTCTATGGCTACACCTTC	CASSFRSTATPVYGYTF
TRBJ1-1	-	TRBV5-6	-	TGTGCCAGCAGCTGGCGGGGGAACACTGAAGCTTTCTTT	CASSWRGNTEAFF
TRBJ2-5	-	TRBV5-1	TRBD2	TGCGCCAGCAGCTTTTCTAGCGGGAGAGGGGAGACCCAGTACTTC	CASSFSSGRGETQYF
TRBJ1-1	-	TRBV19	-	TGTGCCAGTAGTATAGACTCCCAGGGATCTCAAGCTTTCTTT	CASSIDSQGSQAFF
TRBJ1-5	-	TRBV30	-	TGTGCCTGGAGGGACAGATATCATCAGCCCCAGCATTTT	CAWRDRYHQPQHF
TRBJ2-3	-	TRBV7-3	-	TGTGCCAGCAGCCCTCAGGGGATGATGACAGATACGCAGTATTTT	CASSPQGMMTDTQYF
TRBJ2-2	-	TRBV7-3	-	TGTGCCAGCAGCGCCGGGACAATCAACACCGGGGAGCTGTTTTTT	CASSAGTINTGELFF
TRBJ2-1	-	TRBV27	TRBD2	TGTGCCAGCAGTAGGAGCGGGAGGCCCCCCGAGCAGTTCTTC	CASSRSGRPPEQFF